These 23 T cell receptor beta chains share one sample of origin, sequenced in a study of control samples from healthy donors and cancer patients. Method: immunoSEQ multiplex PCR; TCRdb's copy keeps in-frame clones and lacks some. Found here are some 140,000 clones, approximately 94% of them singletons; the top ten hold 5.5% to 6%. Specimen: blood. The origin of the receptors is a middle-aged man in good health.

In its sample, this clone was seen once. This sequence joins TRBV6-1 and TRBJ1-3, with a possible D match to TRBD1 (5 bases). The CDR3 is 16 amino acids. V was pared by 2 bases and J by 0 bases, with 11 bases between. The V gene's germline CDR1 is MNHNS and CDR2 SASEGT. CDR3 sequence reads: CASSEQGSGSGNTIYF. The CDR3 coding sequence is TGTGCCAGCAGTGAACAGGGCTCCGGCTCTGGAAACACCATATATTTT.

The rearrangement uses TRBV19 and TRBJ2-2; maybe TRBD2 (6 bases). Trimming removed 4 bases at V and 4 bases at J, with 13 bases between. The CDR3 loop spans 15 amino acids. The V gene's germline CDR1 is LNHDA and CDR2 SQIVND (reference sequence). The CDR3 DNA sequence: TGTGCCAGTAGTACCCCCCGGGACTCCACCGGGGAGCTGTTTTTT. Residues: CASSTPRDSTGELFF. The entire variable domain, with the rest obtained from reference TRBV19 and TRBJ2-2, is as follows: DGGITQSPKYLFRKEGQNVTLSCEQNLNHDAMYWYRQDPGQGLRLIYYSQIVNDFQKGDIAEGYSVSREKKESFPLTVTSAQKNPTAFYLCASSTPRDSTGELFFGEGSRLTVL.

This chain connects TRBV10-2 to TRBJ1-1; D is possibly TRBD1 (6 bases). Trimming took off 6 bases at V and 5 bases at J, with 13 bases between the two ends. Germline V gene lookup returns CDR1 WSHSY and CDR2 SAAADI. This CDR3 has 13 residues. In nucleotides, the CDR3 is TGCGCCAGCAGACAGGGTGTCGGGACTGAAGCTTTCTTT. It translates to CASRQGVGTEAFF.

This clone came up a few times. This specimen includes other DNA sequences encoding the same CDR3. V usage is TRBV18 and J usage is TRBJ1-5; 8 bases are a match to TRBD1. CDR3 length: 14 residues. CDR1 and CDR2 (germline): KGHSH, LQKENI. Trimming at V came to 5 bases and at J to 2 bases, leaving 2 bases not matched to a gene. The CDR3 nucleotides are TGTGCCAGCTCATCGACAGGGGGCAATCAGCCCCAGCATTTT. Translating it yields CASSSTGGNQPQHF.

The rearrangement joins TRBV6-6 to TRBJ1-5; no reliable D call. The CDR3 totals 16 residues. V was pared by 2 bases and J by 7 bases, with 18 bases between. Germline V gene lookup returns CDR1 MNHNY and CDR2 SVGAGI (reference sequence). The CDR3 sequence: CASSYPFGVERQPQHF. The CDR3 region has the DNA TGTGCCAGCAGTTACCCATTCGGGGTAGAGAGGCAGCCCCAGCATTTT.

The V gene is TRBV10-3, the J gene TRBJ2-7, with 10 bases identical to TRBD1. CDR1 and CDR2 (germline): ENHRY, SYGVKD. This CDR3 has 13 amino acids. With 6 bases clipped from V and 5 bases from J, the junction kept 4 bases outside the gene matches. CDR3 sequence reads: CAISSGQGNEQYF. The DNA of the CDR3 is TGTGCCATCAGCTCGGGACAGGGGAACGAGCAGTACTTC.

The V gene is TRBV6-2 or TRBV6-3, the J gene TRBJ2-7, with D perhaps being TRBD1 or TRBD2 (6 bases each). The CDR3 spans 15 residues. V was shortened by 6 bases and J by 7 bases, with 22 bases between the two germline ends. Germline V gives CDR1 MNHEY, CDR2 SVGEGT. The CDR3 sequence is CASSKTGTVSREQYF. For the CDR3, the DNA is TGTGCCAGCAGCAAAACAGGGACTGTTTCCCGGGAGCAGTACTTC.

The rearrangement joins TRBV28 to TRBJ1-2, with TRBD1 matching over 7 bases. Germline assignment: CDR1 MDHEN and CDR2 SYDVKM. The V segment lost 5 bases and the J segment 3 bases; nucleotides outside the gene matches: 6. The CDR3 is 14 amino acids. This chain's CDR3 is CASSRDSPYYGYTF. The CDR3 nucleotides read TGTGCCAGCAGTCGGGACAGTCCTTACTATGGCTACACCTTC.

The rearrangement joins TRBV5-1 to TRBJ2-2, with D possibly TRBD1 on 6 matching bases. Germline V gives CDR1 SGHRS, CDR2 YFSETQ. The length of the CDR3 is 14 residues. Trimming pared 0 bases from V and 12 bases from J, leaving 15 bases between. The chain's CDR3 is CASSLDGGGFQLFF. The CDR3 region has the DNA TGCGCCAGCAGCTTGGATGGGGGCGGCTTTCAGCTGTTTTTT.

V is TRBV12-3 or TRBV12-4 and J is TRBJ1-5; D unresolved. The length of the CDR3 is 13 residues. V was trimmed by 1 base and J by 1 base, leaving 2 bases between them. DNA for the CDR3: TGTGCCAGCAGTTTAGAAAGCAATCAGCCCCAGCATTTT. It specifies CASSLESNQPQHF.

This chain joins TRBV3-1 (or the pseudogene TRBV3-2) and TRBJ1-4; the match to TRBD1 covers 7 bases. CDR1 and CDR2 (germline): LGHDT, YNNKEL (reference sequence). Trimming at V came to 1 base and at J to 2 bases, leaving 7 bases not matched to a gene. CDR3 length: 17 residues. CDR3 in amino acids: CASSQARGSATNEKLFF. The CDR3 nucleotides are TGTGCCAGCAGCCAAGCCAGGGGGTCTGCCACTAATGAAAAACTGTTTTTT.

The chain uses TRBV6-5 and TRBJ1-4; perhaps TRBD1 as D (5 bases). From germline, CDR1 is MNHEY and CDR2 SVGAGI. The CDR3 has 15 residues. Between the trimmed V and J ends, which lost 6 bases and 4 bases, there was a span of 15 bases. CDR3 sequence (DNA): TGTGCCAGCAGAAGCTGGCAGGGTAATAATGAAAAACTGTTTTTT. The encoded protein is CASRSWQGNNEKLFF.

The chain links TRBV7-9 to TRBJ1-2; unclear D gene. V was pared by 0 bases and J by 6 bases, with 5 bases between. Germline values: CDR1 SEHNR, CDR2 FQNEAQ (reference sequence). The CDR3 has 12 residues. CDR3 protein: CASSLAGHGYTF. The CDR3 DNA is TGTGCCAGCAGCTTAGCGGGCCATGGCTACACCTTC.

This sequence joins TRBV6-5 and TRBJ1-2, with D possibly TRBD1 on 6 matching bases. Trimming removed 0 bases at V and 4 bases at J, with 15 bases between. The CDR3 covers 16 residues. Germline CDR1 and CDR2: MNHEY and SVGAGI. CDR3 nucleotides: TGTGCCAGCAGTTACTCTGACAGGCCTCCCTTCTATGGCTACACCTTC. Amino acids: CASSYSDRPPFYGYTF.

This chain links TRBV28 with TRBJ2-3, with D uncertain. The germline CDR1 and CDR2 sequences are MDHEN and SYDVKM. The CDR3 length is 14 residues. Trimming removed 5 bases at V and 0 bases at J, with 9 bases between. CDR3 sequence reads: CASSPLASTDTQYF. The CDR3 DNA reads as TGTGCCAGCAGTCCCCTGGCCAGCACAGATACGCAGTATTTT.

With regard to this clone: This specimen includes other DNA sequences encoding the same CDR3. The rearrangement joins TRBV5-1 to TRBJ2-7; no clear D gene. The CDR3 sequence is 11 residues long. Trimming took off 3 bases at V and 0 bases at J, with 1 base between the two ends. The V gene's germline CDR1 is SGHRS and CDR2 YFSETQ. In DNA, the CDR3 is TGCGCCAGCAGCTCCTCCTACGAGCAGTACTTC. This translates into CASSSSYEQYF.

The J gene is TRBJ2-2, the V gene TRBV4-1; D ambiguous. V lost 2 bases, J lost 6 bases, and 4 bases lay in between. Looked up from germline, CDR1 is MGHRA and CDR2 is YSYEKL. The CDR3 has 12 amino acids. CDR3 DNA sequence: TGCGCCAGCAGCCAAACGTCCGGGGAGCTGTTTTTT. This sequence encodes CASSQTSGELFF.

The chain combines TRBV6-5 with TRBJ1-2, with D perhaps TRBD1 (5 bases). Trimming pared 7 bases from V and 4 bases from J, leaving 16 bases between. The V gene's germline CDR1 is MNHEY and CDR2 SVGAGI. The CDR3 length is 14 residues. The CDR3: CASNEDTSGYGYTF. The CDR3 nucleotides read TGTGCCAGCAACGAGGACACCTCTGGCTATGGCTACACCTTC.

This chain links TRBV7-2 with TRBJ2-2; D uncertain. This CDR3 is built from 14 residues. Germline V gene sequence: CDR1 SGHTA, CDR2 FQGNSA. Trimming removed 1 base from V and 4 bases from J, with 7 bases in between. The CDR3 here is CASSLEAGTGELFF. DNA for the CDR3: TGTGCCAGCAGCTTAGAGGCCGGCACCGGGGAGCTGTTTTTT.

This sequence joins TRBV2 and TRBJ1-4; no clear D gene. Trimming pared 6 bases from V and 11 bases from J, leaving 16 bases between. Germline CDR1 is SNHLY and CDR2 is FYNNEI. This CDR3 region has 13 residues. The CDR3 DNA follows: TGTGCCAGCAGGCTGAATTCTAAAGTTAAACTGTTTTTT. It specifies CASRLNSKVKLFF.

The gene calls are TRBV7-3 and TRBJ1-3; D gene uncertain. V was trimmed by 4 bases and J by 2 bases, leaving 9 bases between them. Germline lookup yields CDR1 SGHTA and CDR2 FQGTGA. The CDR3 is 14 amino acids. The DNA for the CDR3 is TGTGCCAGCAGCTCAGACTTACCTGGAAACACCATATATTTT. It specifies CASSSDLPGNTIYF.

V is TRBV6-5 and J is TRBJ1-3; unclear D gene. CDR1 and CDR2 (germline): MNHEY, SVGAGI. The V and J ends lost 2 bases and 0 bases respectively, with 8 bases between them. The CDR3 is 15 amino acids. DNA of the CDR3: TGTGCCAGCAGTTACGGGAGAAGCTCTGGAAACACCATATATTTT. Translated, it gives CASSYGRSSGNTIYF.

The CDR3 coding sequence is TGTGCCAGCAGCTCCGATCCGAGCTCCTACGAGCAGTACTTC. Its translation: CASSSDPSSYEQYF. The chain couples TRBV6-2 or TRBV6-3 to TRBJ2-7; the D is unclear. Germline V gene lookup returns CDR1 MNHEY and CDR2 SVGEGT. The CDR3 covers 14 residues. V dropped 6 bases and J dropped 0 bases, with 12 bases sitting between them.